The 21 T cell receptor beta chains reported below all come from one sample, sequenced in a study of neurological immune-mediated disorders. TCRdb recomputed calls from the 5' RACE reads with MiXCR, one row per CDR3 protein. The data show fewer than 40,000 distinct CDR3 sequences, with approximately 5% seen just once and around 9% held by the top ten. Material for sequencing was CD4+ T cells from blood. The receptors here all came from a man in his late teens or twenties in good health.

This clonotype has a count of ten or more. The rearrangement uses TRBV9 and TRBJ2-2; 7 nucleotides agree with TRBD1. V lost 5 bases, J lost 2 bases, and 6 bases stayed unmatched. Germline loops: CDR1 SGDLS, CDR2 YYNGEE. This CDR3 spans 15 amino acids. The chain's CDR3 is CASRPGQPNTGELFF. The CDR3 DNA follows: TGTGCCAGCAGGCCGGGACAGCCCAACACCGGGGAGCTGTTTTTT.

At least ten counts were recorded for this clonotype. The chain recombines TRBV20-1 with TRBJ2-1; D is possibly TRBD2 (6 bases). Per the germline V gene, CDR1 is DFQATT and CDR2 is SNEGSKA (reference sequence). This CDR3 has 16 residues. V lost 1 base and J lost 1, with 14 bases in between. The CDR3, as DNA: TGCAGTGCTAGAGGTGTACGGGCGGGATCCTACAATGAGCAGTTCTTC. This codes for CSARGVRAGSYNEQFF.

The sample holds many counts of this clonotype. The V and J genes are TRBV20-1 and TRBJ2-3; 11 bases map to TRBD2. The V gene end was trimmed by 6 bases and the J gene end by 11 bases; junction bases not matched to a gene: 7. In germline, CDR1 is DFQATT, CDR2 SNEGSKA (reference sequence). The CDR3 is 12 residues long. DNA of the CDR3: TGCAGTGCGGACATTAGCGGGGGGGGGCAGTATTTT. Amino acids: CSADISGGGQYF.

This clonotype was counted many times. The CDR3 DNA follows: TGTGCCAGCAGTTTAGGGGGGGCCAACACCGGGGAGCTGTTTTTT. Translating gives CASSLGGANTGELFF. The chain combines TRBV28 with TRBJ2-2; D possibly corresponds to TRBD2 (7 bases). V dropped 2 bases and J dropped 2 bases, with 9 bases sitting between them. The germline V gene has CDR1 MDHEN and CDR2 SYDVKM. This CDR3 has 15 amino acids. Combining the CDR3 with reference TRBV28 and TRBJ2-2 gives the whole variable domain DVKVTQSSRYLVKRTGEKVFLECVQDMDHENMFWYRQDPGLGLRLIYFSYDVKMKEKGDIPEGYSVSREKKERFSLILESASTNQTSMYLCASSLGGANTGELFFGEGSRLTVL.

In this sample, this clonotype turned up a few times. The genes are TRBV10-3 and TRBJ1-2; TRBD1 matches at 10 bases. The CDR3 length is 17 residues. CDR1 is ENHRY, CDR2 SYGVKD, per germline. V lost 5 bases and J lost 5; bases outside the gene matches: 14. CDR3 DNA sequence: TGTGCCATCAGTCCGGGACAGGGGACCTCCATCCATTATGGCTACACCTTC. Translation: CAISPGQGTSIHYGYTF.

This clonotype was counted at least ten times. The chain has TRBV9 and TRBJ2-1, with 9 bases aligning to TRBD1. Germline trimming cut 3 bases from V and 8 bases from J; bases unmatched to any gene: 9. CDR1 is SGDLS and CDR2 is YYNGEE in the germline V gene. The CDR3 length is 15 residues. CDR3 in DNA: TGTGCCAGCAGCGACACAGGGGGCTCTCGTGATGAGCAGTTCTTC. Translated: CASSDTGGSRDEQFF.

This clonotype appeared many times. This chain uses TRBV3-1 with TRBJ2-7, with 12 bases matching TRBD2. Germline V CDR1 and CDR2: LGHDT, YNNKEL (reference sequence). The CDR3 sequence is 18 residues long. With V trimmed by 4 bases and J by 3 bases, 13 bases remained unmatched. CDR3 amino acids: CASSLGLAGSPEYYEQYF. CDR3 nucleotide sequence: TGTGCCAGCAGCCTTGGACTAGCGGGGAGCCCGGAATACTACGAGCAGTACTTC.

The sample holds many counts of this clonotype. The chain links TRBV27 to TRBJ1-5; D gene uncertain. Germline CDR1 and CDR2: MNHEY and SMNVEV (reference sequence). The CDR3 consists of 12 residues. The ends were cut back, 3 bases at V and 5 bases at J, with 5 bases in the middle. In DNA, the CDR3 is TGTGCCAGCAGTTTCGTGGATCAGCCCCAGCATTTT. It specifies CASSFVDQPQHF.

Judged by abundance, this clonotype is medium-sized. The chain links TRBV29-1 to TRBJ2-3; 7 positions agree with TRBD2. This CDR3 comprises 13 residues. Germline V gene sequence: CDR1 SQVTM, CDR2 ANQGSEA. Trimming took 4 bases from V and 5 from J; bases not matched to a gene: 6. As DNA, the CDR3 is TGCAGCGTTGCCAGCGGGGTGGGAGATACGCAGTATTTT. It yields the protein CSVASGVGDTQYF.

This clonotype appeared many times. The J gene is TRBJ2-6, the V gene TRBV10-3, with TRBD1 identical over 10 bases. With 5 bases clipped from V and 1 base from J, the junction kept 11 bases outside the gene matches. CDR3 length: 19 residues. CDR1 ENHRY and CDR2 SYGVKD come from the germline V gene. The DNA of the CDR3 is TGTGCCATCAGTTCTTACCCGGGACAGGGGAAATCTGGGGCCAACGTCCTGACTTTC. Translated: CAISSYPGQGKSGANVLTF.

This clonotype was detected many times. This chain uses TRBV10-2 with TRBJ1-5; the D gene is possibly TRBD1 (5 bases). Germline CDR1 is WSHSY and CDR2 is SAAADI. Trimming removed 5 bases from V and 3 bases from J, with 11 bases in between. The CDR3 runs 14 residues. The CDR3 DNA reads TGCGCCAGCAGTCCGGGACGGATCAATCAGCCCCAGCATTTT. Protein product: CASSPGRINQPQHF.

This clonotype was seen ten or more times. The chain is built from TRBV6-5 and TRBJ1-1; tentative D call: TRBD1 (5 bases). The germline V and J ends were trimmed by 5 bases and 1 base, with 11 bases remaining between them. Germline loops: CDR1 MNHEY, CDR2 SVGAGI. This CDR3 has 14 residues. The CDR3 nucleotides are TGTGCCAGCAGTCCCCTAGACAGGAACACTGAAGCTTTCTTT. It encodes CASSPLDRNTEAFF.

This clonotype came up many times. The CDR3 loop is CASSLQGPSNEQFF. CDR3 bases: TGTGCCAGCAGTTTGCAGGGCCCATCCAATGAGCAGTTCTTC. The chain has TRBV7-2 and TRBJ2-1, with D maybe TRBD1 (5 bases). Germline values: CDR1 SGHTA, CDR2 FQGNSA. V dropped 6 bases and J dropped 6 bases, with 15 bases sitting between them. CDR3 length equals 14 residues. Using reference TRBV7-2 and TRBJ2-1 for the parts outside the CDR3, the full variable domain is GAGVSQSPSNKVTEKGKDVELRCDPISGHTALYWYRQSLGQGLEFLIYFQGNSAPDKSGLPSDRFSAERTGGSVSTLTIQRTQQEDSAVYLCASSLQGPSNEQFFGPGTRLTVL.

Many counts were recorded for this clonotype. The chain uses TRBV20-1 and TRBJ1-1; D gene unclear. V lost 6 bases and J lost 3, with 14 bases in between. There are 13 residues in the CDR3. Germline V gene sequence: CDR1 DFQATT, CDR2 SNEGSKA (reference sequence). Here the CDR3 DNA reads TGCAGTGCCGGGCCCTCGGTAGACACTGAAGCTTTCTTT. As protein: CSAGPSVDTEAFF.

The V gene is TRBV10-3, the J gene TRBJ2-3, with 8 bases identical to TRBD2. Trimming removed 4 bases from V and 4 bases from J; junction bases left unmatched: 10. The CDR3 is 16 amino acids. Germline CDR1 ENHRY, CDR2 SYGVKD. As DNA, the CDR3 is TGTGCCATCAGTGCTCCGGAGCGGGGGCTAGCAGATACGCAGTATTTT. This sequence encodes CAISAPERGLADTQYF.

This clonotype has a count of ten or more. This chain uses TRBV9 with TRBJ1-2, with D possibly being TRBD1 (5 bases). This CDR3 has 16 residues. Per germline, CDR1 SGDLS and CDR2 YYNGEE. The ends were cut back, 6 bases at V and 4 bases at J, with 22 bases in the middle. The CDR3 sequence: CASTLTPAGTAYGYTF. Here the CDR3 DNA reads TGTGCCAGCACCCTAACACCAGCAGGGACCGCCTATGGCTACACCTTC.

Ten or more counts support this clonotype. The chain uses TRBV2 and TRBJ1-5, with D hard to call. The germline V gene has CDR1 SNHLY and CDR2 FYNNEI. This CDR3 region has 14 residues. Trimming took off 7 bases at V and 2 bases at J, with 12 bases between the two ends. For the CDR3, the DNA is TGTGCCAGCACCATGGACGGGCGCAATCAGCCCCAGCATTTT. Residues: CASTMDGRNQPQHF.

The chain combines TRBV20-1 with TRBJ1-2; D not resolved. This CDR3 is built from 17 residues. V was trimmed by 0 bases and J by 2 bases, leaving 19 bases between them. Looked up from germline, CDR1 is DFQATT and CDR2 is SNEGSKA (reference sequence). The CDR3, as DNA: TGCAGTGCTAGAGATCGGAGGTCCCTGAATCCAAACTATGGCTACACCTTC. This gives the protein CSARDRRSLNPNYGYTF.

This clonotype appeared a single time. The chain joins TRBV5-5 to TRBJ2-7, with D perhaps matching TRBD1 or TRBD2 (6 bases each). V lost 7 bases and J lost 0, with 14 bases in between. This CDR3 is built from 14 residues. Germline CDR1 and CDR2: SGHKS and YYEKEE (reference sequence). As DNA, the CDR3 is TGTGCCAGCGGCGGGACACTCCGCTCCTACGAGCAGTACTTC. It translates to CASGGTLRSYEQYF.

This clonotype was recorded at least ten times. V usage is TRBV7-2 and J usage is TRBJ2-3, with no clear D. CDR3 length: 13 amino acids. Germline loops: CDR1 SGHTA, CDR2 FQGNSA. Trimming took off 5 bases at V and 5 bases at J, with 11 bases between the two ends. The CDR3 DNA is TGTGCCAGCAGCCAAATCACAAGAGATACGCAGTATTTT. It codes for CASSQITRDTQYF.

This clonotype appeared many times. The rearrangement joins TRBV15 to TRBJ2-2; D is unresolved. The V gene's germline CDR1 is LNHNV and CDR2 YYDKDF (reference sequence). This CDR3 comprises 16 residues. V lost 0 bases and J lost 4, with 12 bases in between. The CDR3 DNA follows: TGTGCCACCAGCAGAGAATTGGCTAGACTCACCGGGGAGCTGTTTTTT. Its protein product is CATSRELARLTGELFF.